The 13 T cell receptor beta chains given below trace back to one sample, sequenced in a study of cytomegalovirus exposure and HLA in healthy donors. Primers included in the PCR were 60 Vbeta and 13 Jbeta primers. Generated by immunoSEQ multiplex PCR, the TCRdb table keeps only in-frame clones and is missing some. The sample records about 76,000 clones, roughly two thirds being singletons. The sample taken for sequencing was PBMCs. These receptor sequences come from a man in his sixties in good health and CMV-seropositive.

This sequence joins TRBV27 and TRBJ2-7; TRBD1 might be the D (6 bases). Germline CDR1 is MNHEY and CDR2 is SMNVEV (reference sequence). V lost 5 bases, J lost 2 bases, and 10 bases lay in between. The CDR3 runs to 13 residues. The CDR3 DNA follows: TGTGCCAGCAGTCACAGGGTCCCCTACGAGCAGTACTTC. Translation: CASSHRVPYEQYF.

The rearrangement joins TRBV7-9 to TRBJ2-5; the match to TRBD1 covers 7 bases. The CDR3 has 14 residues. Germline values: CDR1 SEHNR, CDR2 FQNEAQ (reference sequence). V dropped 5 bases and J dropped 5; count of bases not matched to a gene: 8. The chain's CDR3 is CASSDTQGLETQYF. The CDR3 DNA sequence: TGTGCCAGCAGCGATACACAGGGGCTTGAGACCCAGTACTTC.

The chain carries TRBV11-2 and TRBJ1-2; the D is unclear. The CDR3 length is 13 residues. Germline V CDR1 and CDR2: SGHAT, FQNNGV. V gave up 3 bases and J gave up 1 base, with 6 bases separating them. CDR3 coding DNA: TGTGCCAGCAGCTTGGGCAATAACTATGGCTACACCTTC. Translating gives CASSLGNNYGYTF.

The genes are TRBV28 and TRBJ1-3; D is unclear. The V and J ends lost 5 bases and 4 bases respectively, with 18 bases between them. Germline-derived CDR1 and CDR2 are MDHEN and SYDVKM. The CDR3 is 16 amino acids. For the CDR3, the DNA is TGTGCCAGCAGTCCCCCGGGCCCCTCGGGAGGAAACACCATATATTTT. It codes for CASSPPGPSGGNTIYF.

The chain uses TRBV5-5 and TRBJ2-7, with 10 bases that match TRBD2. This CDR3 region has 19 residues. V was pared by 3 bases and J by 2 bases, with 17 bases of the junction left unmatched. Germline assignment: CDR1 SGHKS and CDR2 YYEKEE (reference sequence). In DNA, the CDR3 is TGTGCCAGCAGCTGGCCGTTTGGAGGGCTAGCGGGAGACCCCTACGAGCAGTACTTC. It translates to CASSWPFGGLAGDPYEQYF.

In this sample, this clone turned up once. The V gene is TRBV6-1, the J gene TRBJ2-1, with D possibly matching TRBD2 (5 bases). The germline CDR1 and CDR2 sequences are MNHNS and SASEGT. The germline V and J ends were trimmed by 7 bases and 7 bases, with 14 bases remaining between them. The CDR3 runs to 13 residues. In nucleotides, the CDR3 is TGTGCCAGCATCGAGGGAGCTTATAATGAGCAGTTCTTC. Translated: CASIEGAYNEQFF.

CDR3 in amino acids: CASSLVAGSYNEQFF. As DNA, the CDR3 is TGTGCCAGCAGCTTAGTGGCGGGCTCCTACAATGAGCAGTTCTTC. The V call is TRBV11-3, the J call TRBJ2-1, with a possible D match to TRBD2 (5 bases). With 1 base removed from V and 0 bases from J, the gap between germline ends came to 7 bases. The length of the CDR3 is 15 residues. Per the germline V gene, CDR1 is SGHNT and CDR2 is YENEEA.

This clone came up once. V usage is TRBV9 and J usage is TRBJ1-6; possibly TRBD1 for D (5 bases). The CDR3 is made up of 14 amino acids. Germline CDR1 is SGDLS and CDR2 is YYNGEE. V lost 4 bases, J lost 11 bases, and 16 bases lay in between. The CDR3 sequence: CASSISGGRTPLHF. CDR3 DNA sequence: TGTGCCAGCAGCATATCGGGGGGAAGGACACCCCTCCACTTT. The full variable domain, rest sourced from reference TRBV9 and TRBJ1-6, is DSGVTQTPKHLITATGQRVTLRCSPRSGDLSVYWYQQSLDQGLQFLIQYYNGEERAKGNILERFSAQQFPDLHSELNLSSLELGDSALYFCASSISGGRTPLHFGNGTRLTVT.

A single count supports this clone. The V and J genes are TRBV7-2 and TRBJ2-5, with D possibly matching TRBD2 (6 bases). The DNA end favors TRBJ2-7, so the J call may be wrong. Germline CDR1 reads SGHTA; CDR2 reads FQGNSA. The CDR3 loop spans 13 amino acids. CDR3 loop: CASSPGRRDEQYF. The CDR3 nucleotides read TGTGCCAGCAGCCCGGGACGGAGGGACGAGCAGTACTTC.

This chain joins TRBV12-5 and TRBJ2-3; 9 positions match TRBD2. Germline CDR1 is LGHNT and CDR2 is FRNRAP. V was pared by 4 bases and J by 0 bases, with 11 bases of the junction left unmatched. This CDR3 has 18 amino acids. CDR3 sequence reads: CASGSRPQRGASTDTQYF. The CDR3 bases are TGTGCTAGTGGTTCACGCCCCCAGCGGGGGGCTAGCACAGATACGCAGTATTTT.

As DNA, the CDR3 is TGTGCCAGCTCACCAGAATCTCGTGGACAGGGGGCCGGCTACACCTTC. Translating gives CASSPESRGQGAGYTF. The chain uses TRBV18 and TRBJ1-2; TRBD1 aligns across 11 bases. Germline-derived CDR1 and CDR2 are KGHSH and LQKENI. V trimming: 2 bases; J trimming: 8 bases; junction bases outside the gene matches: 10. The length of the CDR3 is 16 residues.

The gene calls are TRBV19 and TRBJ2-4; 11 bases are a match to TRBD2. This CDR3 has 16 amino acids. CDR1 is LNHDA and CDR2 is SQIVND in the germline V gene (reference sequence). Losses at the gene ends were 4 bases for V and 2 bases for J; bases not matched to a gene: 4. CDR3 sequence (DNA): TGTGCCAGTAGTACCGGACTAGCGGGCTCCAAAAACATTCAGTACTTC. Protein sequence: CASSTGLAGSKNIQYF. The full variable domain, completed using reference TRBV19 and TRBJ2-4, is DGGITQSPKYLFRKEGQNVTLSCEQNLNHDAMYWYRQDPGQGLRLIYYSQIVNDFQKGDIAEGYSVSREKKESFPLTVTSAQKNPTAFYLCASSTGLAGSKNIQYFGAGTRLSVL.

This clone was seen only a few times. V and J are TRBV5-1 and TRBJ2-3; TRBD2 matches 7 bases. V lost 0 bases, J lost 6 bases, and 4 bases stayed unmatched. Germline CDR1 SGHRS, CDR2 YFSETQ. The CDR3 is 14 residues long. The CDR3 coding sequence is TGCGCCAGCAGCTTGGGCGGGAGCTATGATACGCAGTATTTT. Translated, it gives CASSLGGSYDTQYF.